Following are 19 T cell receptor beta chains from one sample sequenced in a study of T cells in Graves' hyperthyroidism and ophthalmopathy. Researchers amplified the TCR beta CDR3 regions from RNA transcripts. HTBI primers were employed in a first-round RT-PCR of the TCR CDR3. Each CDR3 protein is one row after TCRdb ran MiXCR on the multiplex PCR reads. Of over 500,000 distinct CDR3 sequences in the sample, 12% to 15% were seen once. Sequenced sample: blood. All receptors derive from a middle-aged woman with Graves' hyperthyroidism.

This chain connects TRBV15 to TRBJ2-2, with TRBD2 matching 11 bases. The CDR3 has 16 amino acids. Germline CDR1 and CDR2: LNHNV and YYDKDF (reference sequence). Trimming removed 8 bases from V and 3 bases from J; junction bases left unmatched: 8. The CDR3, as DNA: TGTGCCACCTCCACAACTAGCGGGAGCTACACCGGGGAGCTGTTTTTT. Translating gives CATSTTSGSYTGELFF.

The rearrangement uses TRBV20-1 and TRBJ1-3; TRBD1 aligns across 7 bases. V lost 3 bases and J lost 0; bases outside the gene matches: 5. This CDR3 is built from 15 residues. The germline V gene has CDR1 DFQATT and CDR2 SNEGSKA (reference sequence). DNA of the CDR3: TGCAGTGCTAGCAGACAGGGCCGCTCTGGAAACACCATATATTTT. Translation gives CSASRQGRSGNTIYF.

This clonotype has at least ten counts. J is TRBJ2-5 and V is TRBV28; the D gene is possibly TRBD2 (5 bases). The CDR3 sequence is 15 residues long. V was cut by 6 bases and J by 5 bases, with 19 bases left in between. Germline V CDR1 and CDR2: MDHEN, SYDVKM. This CDR3 is CASSQQRSTGETQYF. The CDR3 DNA reads TGTGCCAGCAGCCAACAGAGGTCTACGGGGGAGACCCAGTACTTC.

This chain joins TRBV30 and TRBJ1-6; TRBD1 is a possible D gene (6 bases). Per the germline V gene, CDR1 is GTSNPN and CDR2 is SVGIG (reference sequence). This CDR3 spans 12 amino acids. V lost 6 bases, J lost 6 bases, and 9 bases lay in between. Written as DNA, the CDR3 is TGTGCCTGTACAGGGACTAATTCACCCCTCCACTTT. Translating gives CACTGTNSPLHF.

Many counts were recorded for this clonotype. The chain uses TRBV12-3 or TRBV12-4 and TRBJ1-2, with D possibly matching TRBD1 (5 bases). Trimming pared 4 bases from V and 4 bases from J, leaving 16 bases between. There are 15 residues in the CDR3. CDR3 DNA: TGTGCCAGCAGTTACTCAGGGTCCCGAGGCTATGGCTACACCTTC. Amino acid sequence: CASSYSGSRGYGYTF.

This clonotype showed up just a few times. The rearrangement joins TRBV24-1 to TRBJ2-2, with a tentative D call TRBD1 (5 bases). CDR3 size: 16 residues. V lost 0 bases and J 4 bases, leaving 11 bases between the germline ends. Germline CDR1 reads KGHDR; CDR2 reads SFDVKD. CDR3: CATSDLGLGATGELFF. DNA of the CDR3: TGTGCCACCAGTGATTTGGGGCTAGGGGCCACCGGGGAGCTGTTTTTT.

The chain carries TRBV5-6 and TRBJ1-5, with 7 bases that match TRBD1. This CDR3 is 15 amino acids long. Trimming at V came to 2 bases and at J to 6 bases, leaving 8 bases not matched to a gene. CDR1 and CDR2 from the germline V gene are SGHDT and YYEEEE. In nucleotides, the CDR3 is TGTGCCAGCAGCTTTGGAGGGGGCGCGGGTCAGCCCCAGCATTTT. Its translation is CASSFGGGAGQPQHF.

This clonotype was detected ten times or more. This chain uses TRBV5-1 with TRBJ2-7, with D possibly being TRBD1 or TRBD2 (6 bases each). There are 15 residues in the CDR3. The germline V gene has CDR1 SGHRS and CDR2 YFSETQ. V shed 0 bases and J shed 4 bases, with 14 bases lying between them. This CDR3 is CASSLDRAGLYEQYF. CDR3 DNA: TGCGCCAGCAGCTTGGACAGGGCGGGGTTATACGAGCAGTACTTC.

This clonotype was observed at least ten times. The chain recombines TRBV6-1 with TRBJ2-1; no firm D call. The CDR3 spans 12 residues. V lost 5 bases and J 5 bases, leaving 7 bases between the germline ends. Germline assignment: CDR1 MNHNS and CDR2 SASEGT. CDR3 in DNA: TGTGCCAGCAGTTACGGAGACAATGAGCAGTTCTTC. Translated, it gives CASSYGDNEQFF.

In its sample, this clonotype was seen many times. This chain uses TRBV28 with TRBJ2-3; either TRBD1 or TRBD2 may fit D (5 bases each). Trimming cost V 5 bases and J 4 bases, with 10 bases left between them. The CDR3 has 13 residues. Germline V CDR1 and CDR2: MDHEN, SYDVKM. CDR3 DNA: TGTGCCAGCAGTCTGGGGGTATCAGATACGCAGTATTTT. This translates into CASSLGVSDTQYF.

This clonotype was picked up a small number of times. This chain joins TRBV29-1 and TRBJ2-2, with D unclear. Trimming shortened V by 1 base and J by 6 bases, and 12 bases separated the two germline ends. CDR3 size: 14 residues. Germline-derived CDR1 and CDR2 are SQVTM and ANQGSEA. In DNA form, the CDR3 reads TGCAGCGTTGAAGCGATCGGGCTTCCCGGGGAGCTGTTTTTT. Translated, it gives CSVEAIGLPGELFF.

This clonotype was detected many times. The rearrangement joins TRBV18 to TRBJ1-1; D not resolved. Germline CDR1 is KGHSH and CDR2 is LQKENI. The germline V and J ends were trimmed by 0 bases and 2 bases, with 7 bases remaining between them. The CDR3 is made up of 14 amino acids. CDR3 protein: CASSPPSSNTEAFF. For the CDR3, the DNA is TGTGCCAGCTCACCACCTAGCAGCAACACTGAAGCTTTCTTT.

About this clonotype itself: At one boundary the junction diverges from the germline segment, which might be a read error. The chain's CDR3 is CASSQLAGGSTGTQYF. For the CDR3, the DNA is TGTGCCAGCAGTCAACTAGCGGGAGGTTCCACAGGTACGCAGTATTTT. This chain connects TRBV11-2 to TRBJ2-3; 12 bases are a match to TRBD2. There are 16 residues in the CDR3. Germline V lookup: CDR1 SGHAT, CDR2 FQNNGV.

The V call is TRBV19, the J call TRBJ1-3, with D uncertain. The germline CDR1 and CDR2 sequences are LNHDA and SQIVND (reference sequence). CDR3 size: 17 residues. Trimming took off 3 bases at V and 0 bases at J, with 15 bases between the two ends. This chain's CDR3 is CASSITDVGSSGNTIYF. The DNA for the CDR3 is TGTGCCAGTAGTATTACAGACGTCGGCAGCTCTGGAAACACCATATATTTT.

This clonotype has a count of ten or more. The chain recombines TRBV7-2 with TRBJ2-5, with D possibly TRBD1 on 6 matching bases. The CDR3 spans 13 residues. CDR1 SGHTA and CDR2 FQGNSA come from the germline V gene. Trimming removed 5 bases at V and 4 bases at J, with 11 bases between. The CDR3 DNA is TGTGCCAGCAGCCCAGGGGTAGGAGAGACCCAGTACTTC. Translated: CASSPGVGETQYF. Combining the CDR3 with reference TRBV7-2 and TRBJ2-5 gives the whole variable domain GAGVSQSPSNKVTEKGKDVELRCDPISGHTALYWYRQSLGQGLEFLIYFQGNSAPDKSGLPSDRFSAERTGGSVSTLTIQRTQQEDSAVYLCASSPGVGETQYFGPGTRLLVL.

The chain recombines TRBV5-1 with TRBJ2-3; the D gene is possibly TRBD1 (6 bases). Trimming removed 6 bases from V and 0 bases from J, with 17 bases in between. The germline V gene has CDR1 SGHRS and CDR2 YFSETQ. The CDR3 covers 16 residues. The CDR3 DNA is TGCGCCAGCACTCCGATGGGGGCTATGAGCACAGATACGCAGTATTTT. As protein: CASTPMGAMSTDTQYF.

Ten or more counts support this clonotype. The chain couples TRBV5-1 to TRBJ1-1, with D possibly matching TRBD1 (5 bases). The CDR3 covers 15 residues. Germline values: CDR1 SGHRS, CDR2 YFSETQ. V was clipped by 4 bases and J by 3 bases, with 16 bases between them. CDR3 region: CASSAAGAMYTEAFF. CDR3 nucleotide sequence: TGCGCCAGCAGCGCCGCCGGGGCCATGTACACTGAAGCTTTCTTT.

This clonotype has more than one count but fewer than ten. V and J are TRBV30 and TRBJ2-7; tentative D call: TRBD1 (5 bases). The ends were cut back, 5 bases at V and 0 bases at J, with 11 bases in the middle. Per germline, CDR1 GTSNPN and CDR2 SVGIG (reference sequence). The CDR3 covers 13 residues. The CDR3, as DNA: TGTGCCTGGGCCGACAGCCTCTCCTACGAGCAGTACTTC. Amino acid sequence: CAWADSLSYEQYF. The full variable domain, completed using reference TRBV30 and TRBJ2-7, is SQTIHQWPATLVQPVGSPLSLECTVEGTSNPNLYWYRQAAGRGLQLLFYSVGIGQISSEVPQNLSASRPQDRQFILSSKKLLLSDSGFYLCAWADSLSYEQYFGPGTRLTVT.

This clonotype was observed a few times. The J gene is TRBJ2-1, the V gene TRBV24-1; 11 bases are a match to TRBD1. Unmatched junction bases numbered 3, after V lost 4 bases and J lost 5 bases. This CDR3 has 15 amino acids. Germline CDR1 is KGHDR and CDR2 is SFDVKD. CDR3: CATSDPGQGDNEQFF. CDR3 bases: TGTGCCACCAGTGACCCGGGACAGGGGGACAATGAGCAGTTCTTC.